Listed below are T cell receptor beta chains from one sample, sequenced in a study of blood T cells in healthy people across ages. MiXCR, applied by TCRdb to the 5' RACE reads, yields one record per CDR3 protein. The data show 650,000 to 950,000 distinct CDR3 sequences, with 40% to 50% seen just once and nearly 20% held by the top ten. The sample taken for sequencing was blood. These receptors were collected from a man aged 55 to 70 in good health. CDR3s include the opening cysteine and the closing phenylalanine or tryptophan. A D gene is named only where the DNA matches it firmly. Clone size is given for some rows only: seen once, a few or many times, or a class if the clone is expanded.

clone_size j_call v_call d_call cdr3_aa cdr3_nt
NA TRBJ2-3 TRBV5-1 NA CASSLPGRPSTDTQYF TGCGCCAGCAGCTTACCGGGGAGGCCTAGCACAGATACGCAGTATTTT
NA TRBJ2-7 TRBV20-1 NA CSASEQAGEQYF TGCAGTGCTAGCGAGCAGGCGGGCGAGCAGTACTTC
NA TRBJ2-7 TRBV20-1 NA CSASPVLSYEQYF TGCAGTGCTAGCCCGGTCCTCTCCTACGAGCAGTACTTC
NA TRBJ2-7 TRBV6-2/TRBV6-3 TRBD1 CASTLDRTYEQYF TGTGCCAGCACCCTGGACAGGACCTACGAGCAGTACTTC
NA TRBJ1-5 TRBV6-1 TRBD1 CASSEPRDRVSNQPQHF TGTGCCAGCAGTGAACCCAGGGACAGGGTTAGCAATCAGCCCCAGCATTTT
NA TRBJ2-1 TRBV12-3/TRBV12-4 NA CTSSSNRDTYNEQFF TGTACCAGCAGTTCAAACAGGGATACCTACAATGAGCAGTTCTTC
few TRBJ2-7 TRBV3-1 NA CASSQGTGSEQYF TGTGCCAGCAGCCAAGGCACAGGGAGCGAGCAGTACTTC
NA TRBJ1-1 TRBV3-1 NA CASSQATAAQAFF TGTGCCAGCAGCCAAGCAACGGCCGCTCAAGCTTTCTTT
few TRBJ1-2 TRBV30 NA CAWARRPGAYGYTF TGTGCCTGGGCCCGACGGCCAGGGGCTTATGGCTACACCTTC
NA TRBJ1-5 TRBV7-2 TRBD1 CVSSLETGVNQPQHF TGTGTCAGCAGCTTAGAAACAGGGGTAAACCAGCCCCAGCATTTT
NA TRBJ2-7 TRBV30 NA CAWSGRAQRYDSYEQYF TGTGCCTGGAGTGGACGAGCACAGCGATACGACTCCTACGAGCAGTACTTC
NA TRBJ2-1 TRBV6-2/TRBV6-3 NA CASSGIRVSYNEQFF TGTGCCAGCAGTGGTATACGGGTCTCCTACAATGAGCAGTTCTTC
NA TRBJ2-5 TRBV5-1 NA CASSPPLGGYQETQYF TGCGCCAGCAGCCCCCCCCTTGGGGGTTACCAAGAGACCCAGTACTTC
NA TRBJ1-2 TRBV12-3/TRBV12-4 TRBD1 CASSLGTDFGGYTF TGTGCCAGCAGCTTAGGGACAGACTTTGGGGGCTACACCTTC
many TRBJ2-5 TRBV20-1 NA CSARDGGLRETQYF TGCAGTGCTAGAGATGGGGGCCTTAGAGAGACCCAGTACTTC
once TRBJ2-5 TRBV7-2 NA CASSQGPSGAAGETQYF TGTGCCAGCAGCCAGGGGCCCAGCGGGGCAGCGGGAGAGACCCAGTACTTC
NA TRBJ1-5 TRBV6-2/TRBV6-3 TRBD1 CASSRQGLSQPQHF TGTGCCAGCAGTCGACAGGGGCTGAGTCAGCCCCAGCATTTT
NA TRBJ1-2 TRBV28 TRBD1 CASSSNRGGYGYTF TGTGCCAGCAGTTCCAACAGGGGAGGCTATGGCTACACCTTC
NA TRBJ2-5 TRBV4-1 NA CASSQGGQVGEETQYF TGCGCCAGCAGCCAAGGGGGGCAGGTTGGGGAAGAGACCCAGTACTTC
few TRBJ2-7 TRBV3-1 NA CASSRTDSSYEQYF TGTGCCAGCAGTCGGACAGACAGCTCCTACGAGCAGTACTTC
few TRBJ2-7 TRBV27 TRBD1 CASSLIGGTGTGGITYEQYF TGTGCCAGCAGTTTAATCGGGGGGACCGGGACAGGGGGCATCACCTACGAGCAGTACTTC
few TRBJ2-7 TRBV14 TRBD2 CASSHRGDLYEQYF TGTGCCAGCAGCCACCGGGGGGACCTCTACGAGCAGTACTTC
NA TRBJ2-3 TRBV20-1 NA CSARKGDGTDTQYF TGCAGTGCTAGAAAGGGGGACGGCACAGATACGCAGTATTTT
NA TRBJ2-3 TRBV20-1 TRBD2 CSASSGSTDTQYF TGCAGTGCTTCTAGCGGGAGCACAGATACGCAGTATTTT
NA TRBJ2-7 TRBV7-9 TRBD2 CASSLASGGLYNEQYF TGTGCCAGCAGCTTAGCTAGCGGGGGCCTCTACAATGAGCAGTACTTC
NA TRBJ2-2 TRBV4-3 NA CASSPAQGPGELFF TGCGCCAGCAGCCCGGCTCAGGGACCCGGGGAGCTGTTTTTT
few TRBJ2-1 TRBV29-1 NA CSGGYDEQFF TGCAGCGGAGGGTATGATGAGCAGTTCTTC
NA TRBJ1-6 TRBV3-1 TRBD1 CASSQEGGGGFNSPLHF TGTGCCAGCAGCCAAGAGGGGGGAGGGGGCTTTAATTCACCCCTCCACTTT
NA TRBJ2-6 TRBV4-3 TRBD1 CASSQRGRDRVSGANVLTF TGCGCCAGCAGCCAACGTGGCCGAGACAGGGTCTCTGGGGCCAACGTCCTGACTTTC
NA TRBJ2-5 TRBV6-6 TRBD2 CASSLRGGHETQYF TGTGCCAGCAGTTTGCGGGGGGGCCACGAGACCCAGTACTTC
NA TRBJ2-7 TRBV27 TRBD2 CASSLGRGGPSEQYF TGTGCCAGCAGTTTGGGTCGGGGGGGCCCTTCCGAGCAGTACTTC
once TRBJ2-7 TRBV30 TRBD1 CARSEKDRVYEQYF TGTGCCCGGAGTGAGAAGGACAGGGTCTACGAGCAGTACTTC
few TRBJ2-5 TRBV29-1 NA CSGAGAQETQYF TGCAGCGGGGCGGGGGCCCAAGAGACCCAGTACTTC
NA TRBJ1-5 TRBV6-6 NA CASSYGDRGNQPQHF TGTGCCAGCAGTTACGGGGACCGCGGCAATCAGCCCCAGCATTTT
NA TRBJ1-6 TRBV20-1 TRBD1 CSAREGDRGNSPLHF TGCAGTGCTAGAGAGGGGGACAGGGGGAATTCACCCCTCCACTTT
few TRBJ1-2 TRBV9 NA CASSPGGAATGYTF TGTGCCAGCAGCCCGGGGGGGGCCGCAACTGGCTACACCTTC
NA TRBJ2-3 TRBV7-2 NA CASSQSSFTDTQYF TGTGCCAGCAGTCAGTCCTCCTTCACAGATACGCAGTATTTT
NA TRBJ1-1 TRBV7-9 NA CASSPTGGGMATEAFF TGTGCCAGCAGCCCAACGGGGGGCGGAATGGCCACTGAAGCTTTCTTT
once TRBJ1-6 TRBV12-5 NA CASGWSGAYNSPLHF TGTGCTAGTGGTTGGTCCGGTGCCTATAATTCACCCCTCCACTTT
NA TRBJ2-4 TRBV12-3/TRBV12-4 TRBD2 CASTFSSGRSNEQYF TGTGCCAGCACCTTCTCGAGCGGGAGGAGCAATGAGCAGTACTTC
NA TRBJ1-6 TRBV7-2 NA CASSRAASSYNSPLHF TGTGCCAGCAGCCGGGCCGCCAGCTCCTATAATTCACCCCTCCACTTT
NA TRBJ2-3 TRBV12-3/TRBV12-4 NA CASSFLGSSTDTQYF TGTGCCAGCAGTTTTCTAGGATCTAGCACAGATACGCAGTATTTT
few TRBJ1-5 TRBV20-1 NA CSARVAGARRNQPQHF TGCAGTGCTAGAGTTGCGGGGGCTCGTCGCAATCAGCCCCAGCATTTT
NA TRBJ2-1 TRBV5-1 TRBD1 CASSSPGTGFF TGCGCCAGCAGCTCCCCCGGGACAGGGTTCTTC
NA TRBJ1-6 TRBV29-1 NA CSVDVPPLHF TGCAGCGTTGACGTACCACCCCTCCACTTT
many TRBJ2-7 TRBV7-2 TRBD1 CASSLVGTGDYEQYF TGTGCCAGCAGCTTAGTTGGGACAGGAGACTACGAGCAGTACTTC
few TRBJ2-5 TRBV9 NA CASSVDDYSSKETQYF TGTGCCAGCAGCGTAGATGATTATTCAAGTAAAGAGACCCAGTACTTC
many TRBJ2-1 TRBV29-1 TRBD2 CSVHTSDNVDEQFF TGCAGCGTGCACACTAGCGATAATGTGGATGAGCAGTTCTTC
once TRBJ2-1 TRBV6-2/TRBV6-3 NA CASWGRGTYNEQFF TGTGCCAGCTGGGGGCGGGGGACCTACAATGAGCAGTTCTTC
NA TRBJ1-2 TRBV7-2 NA CASSPRGVGYDYTF TGTGCCAGCAGCCCCAGGGGAGTAGGGTATGACTACACCTTC
NA TRBJ2-2 TRBV20-1 NA CSVPPTSKGQTGELFF TGCAGTGTCCCCCCCACATCGAAAGGGCAGACCGGGGAGCTGTTTTTT